Below, 21 T cell receptor beta chains from the same sample are listed, as sequenced in a study of shared clonotypes between healthy human individuals. Data came from immunoSEQ multiplex PCR; TCRdb stores just in-frame clones and leaves some out. The sample has millions of clones, 85% to 95% seen once. Sequencing was carried out using naive CD4+ T cells sorted from blood. The sample's subset: CD45RA+ positively selected. The source of these receptors is a man between 18 and 29 years old in good health.

The chain combines TRBV10-3 with TRBJ1-2; D remains ambiguous. V lost 6 bases and J lost 0, with 17 bases in between. CDR3 size: 16 residues. Looked up from germline, CDR1 is ENHRY and CDR2 is SYGVKD. The CDR3 protein is CAIRSDNQKTNYGYTF. In DNA, the CDR3 is TGTGCCATCAGATCAGACAATCAAAAAACTAACTATGGCTACACCTTC.

The V and J genes are TRBV7-9 and TRBJ1-2; no definite D call. CDR3 length: 15 amino acids. Trimming pared 5 bases from V and 0 bases from J, leaving 13 bases between. The germline gives CDR1 SEHNR, CDR2 FQNEAQ (reference sequence). CDR3 DNA: TGTGCCAGCAGCGCCACCCACCTGCCTAACTATGGCTACACCTTC. It yields the protein CASSATHLPNYGYTF.

The chain is built from TRBV30 and TRBJ2-5; no definite D call. Germline assignment: CDR1 GTSNPN and CDR2 SVGIG (reference sequence). The CDR3 runs 13 residues. V was cut by 0 bases and J by 6 bases, with 11 bases left in between. CDR3 amino acids: CAWSVHNEQTQYF. DNA of the CDR3: TGTGCCTGGAGTGTACACAACGAACAGACCCAGTACTTC. Filled out from reference TRBV30 and TRBJ2-5, the complete variable domain reads SQTIHQWPATLVQPVGSPLSLECTVEGTSNPNLYWYRQAAGRGLQLLFYSVGIGQISSEVPQNLSASRPQDRQFILSSKKLLLSDSGFYLCAWSVHNEQTQYFGPGTRLLVL.

Concerning this clone itself: Other nucleotide sequences from this sample produce the same CDR3. The V and J genes are TRBV5-1 and TRBJ1-1, with a possible D match to TRBD1 (5 bases). CDR1 SGHRS and CDR2 YFSETQ come from the germline V gene. The ends were cut back, 4 bases at V and 4 bases at J, with 11 bases in the middle. CDR3 length: 13 amino acids. This CDR3 is CASSPGTGTEAFF. In DNA form, the CDR3 reads TGCGCCAGCAGCCCCGGGACTGGCACTGAAGCTTTCTTT.

The J gene is TRBJ2-5, the V gene TRBV5-4; 10 bases align to TRBD2. Germline V lookup: CDR1 SGHNT, CDR2 YYREEE (reference sequence). The CDR3 spans 15 residues. The J segment lost 1 base and the V segment lost 3 bases, leaving 3 bases of the junction unmatched. The CDR3 is CASSWGTSVQETQYF. The CDR3 nucleotides are TGTGCCAGCAGCTGGGGGACTAGCGTCCAAGAGACCCAGTACTTC.

The chain employs TRBV18 and TRBJ2-1; D call uncertain. The CDR3 runs to 13 residues. The V end was cut by 3 bases, the J end by 4 bases, with 7 bases between. CDR1 KGHSH and CDR2 LQKENI come from the germline V gene. CDR3 protein: CASSPIEYNEQFF. CDR3 nucleotides: TGTGCCAGCTCACCTATAGAGTACAATGAGCAGTTCTTC. The complete variable domain, with remaining parts taken from reference TRBV18 and TRBJ2-1, reads NAGVMQNPRHLVRRRGQEARLRCSPMKGHSHVYWYRQLPEEGLKFMVYLQKENIIDESGMPKERFSAEFPKEGPSILRIQQVVRGDSAAYFCASSPIEYNEQFFGPGTRLTVL.

The CDR3 DNA reads as TGTGCCAGCAGCTTAGGACTAGCGGCCCTCCAAGAGACCCAGTACTTC. Its translation is CASSLGLAALQETQYF. The chain uses TRBV5-4 and TRBJ2-5, with TRBD2 matching 10 bases. The CDR3 totals 16 residues. Germline V CDR1 and CDR2: SGHNT, YYREEE (reference sequence). The trim removed 2 bases at V and 1 base at J, leaving 5 bases unmatched.

On this clone itself: Given a much more abundant clone one base away, this may be a read error. The conserved phenylalanine or tryptophan normally closing the CDR3 is absent here, so this likely arose from a read error. The chain carries TRBV30 and TRBJ2-7, with D possibly matching TRBD2 (5 bases). The germline V and J ends were trimmed by 0 bases and 4 bases, with 13 bases remaining between them. Per germline, CDR1 GTSNPN and CDR2 SVGIG (reference sequence). This CDR3 is built from 14 residues. The DNA for the CDR3 is TGTGCCTGGAGTGTATCCAGCGGCCTTTACGAGCAGTACCTC. Its protein product is CAWSVSSGLYEQYL.

The chain is built from TRBV6-1 and TRBJ2-6, with D possibly being TRBD2 (5 bases). CDR1 and CDR2 (germline): MNHNS, SASEGT. V lost 3 bases to trimming and J lost 4 bases, with 10 bases between them. The CDR3 covers 15 residues. CDR3 nucleotides: TGTGCCAGCAGTGAGAGGGTATCAGGGGCCAACGTCCTGACTTTC. As protein: CASSERVSGANVLTF.

J is TRBJ2-7 and V is TRBV5-6; 7 bases fit TRBD1. The CDR3 length is 16 residues. In germline, CDR1 is SGHDT, CDR2 YYEEEE. The V gene end was trimmed by 9 bases and the J gene end by 4 bases; junction bases not matched to a gene: 19. The CDR3 coding sequence is TGTGCCACGATAAGGGCCGGGACAGACGACCCATACGAGCAGTACTTC. It is translated as CATIRAGTDDPYEQYF.

This chain joins TRBV5-6 and TRBJ1-5; 7 bases fit TRBD1. The V gene end was trimmed by 3 bases and the J gene end by 4 bases; junction bases not matched to a gene: 4. Per the germline V gene, CDR1 is SGHDT and CDR2 is YYEEEE. CDR3 length equals 14 residues. This CDR3 reads CASSSQGRNQPQHF. The CDR3 DNA sequence: TGTGCCAGCAGCTCACAGGGGAGGAATCAGCCCCAGCATTTT.

The V gene is TRBV10-3, the J gene TRBJ2-6; tentatively, D is TRBD2 (6 bases). This CDR3 is 13 amino acids long. The V gene lost 6 bases and the J gene lost 12 bases, with 15 bases spanning the gap. Germline CDR1 reads ENHRY; CDR2 reads SYGVKD. The CDR3 coding sequence is TGTGCCATCAGCGAACCCGACGGGGGCGTCCTGACTTTC. Its translation is CAISEPDGGVLTF.

The chain couples TRBV25-1 to TRBJ2-3; D unresolved. Deletions cut 1 base from V and 11 bases from J, with 10 bases between. Per germline, CDR1 MGHDK and CDR2 SYGVNS. The CDR3 contains 12 residues. The CDR3, as DNA: TGTGCCAGCAGTGAATTTGGTGGTGGGCAGTATTTT. Translating gives CASSEFGGGQYF.

The rearrangement links TRBV5-8 to TRBJ1-1, with 7 bases matching TRBD1. This CDR3 is 13 amino acids long. Germline trimming cut 2 bases from V and 7 bases from J; bases unmatched to any gene: 5. CDR1 SGHTS and CDR2 YDEGEE come from the germline V gene. As DNA, the CDR3 is TGTGCCAGCAGCTTAATCCGGGACAGTGAAGCTTTCTTT. This gives the protein CASSLIRDSEAFF. The whole variable domain, filled in from reference TRBV5-8 and TRBJ1-1, reads EAGVTQSPTHLIKTRGQQATLRCSPISGHTSVYWYQQALGLGLQFLLWYDEGEERNRGNFPPRFSGRQFPNYSSELNVNALELEDSALYLCASSLIRDSEAFFGQGTRLTVV.

This clone is a singleton in its sample. The chain carries TRBV5-4 and TRBJ1-6; the match to TRBD1 covers 7 bases. Losses at the gene ends were 4 bases for V and 0 bases for J; bases not matched to a gene: 4. CDR1 is SGHNT, CDR2 YYREEE, per germline (reference sequence). This CDR3 has 16 residues. The CDR3 DNA is TGTGCCAGCAGCAGGGGACAGAGCTCCTATAATTCACCCCTCCACTTT. Amino acids: CASSRGQSSYNSPLHF.

About this clone: This sample also contains other DNA sequences that code for the same CDR3. The V call is TRBV5-4, the J call TRBJ2-5; D possibly uses TRBD1 or TRBD2 (5 bases each). Germline V gene data show CDR1 as SGHNT and CDR2 as YYREEE (reference sequence). This CDR3 is built from 13 residues. Between the trimmed V and J ends, which lost 4 bases and 4 bases, there was a span of 11 bases. Here the CDR3 DNA reads TGTGCCAGCAGCGGAGTTGGGGGAGAGACCCAGTACTTC. Translation gives CASSGVGGETQYF.

The chain couples TRBV4-3 to TRBJ1-4; D remains unclear. The CDR3 loop spans 14 amino acids. Trimming took 4 bases from V and 6 from J, leaving 12 bases between them. Per the germline V gene, CDR1 is LGHNA and CDR2 is YSLEER. CDR3 DNA sequence: TGCGCCAGCAGCCGTGTCCCCCCGGATGAAAAACTGTTTTTT. This encodes CASSRVPPDEKLFF.

The rearrangement uses TRBV7-8 and TRBJ1-6; the D gene is possibly TRBD1 (6 bases). The germline V and J ends were trimmed by 1 base and 9 bases, with 19 bases remaining between them. The CDR3 consists of 17 residues. Per germline, CDR1 SGHVS and CDR2 FQNEAQ. CDR3 coding DNA: TGTGCCAGCAGCTTAGAGGGGATAGGGACAAGGCTTTCACCCCTCCACTTT. Its translation is CASSLEGIGTRLSPLHF. The full variable domain, rest sourced from reference TRBV7-8 and TRBJ1-6, is GAGVSQSPRYKVAKRGQDVALRCDPISGHVSLFWYQQALGQGPEFLTYFQNEAQLDKSGLPSDRFFAERPEGSVSTLKIQRTQQEDSAVYLCASSLEGIGTRLSPLHFGNGTRLTVT.

The chain has TRBV10-3 and TRBJ2-2; 7 bases are shared with TRBD1. Trimming took 10 bases from V and 0 from J; bases not matched to a gene: 8. This CDR3 has 15 amino acids. In germline, CDR1 is ENHRY, CDR2 SYGVKD. The CDR3 sequence: CATRGTAANTGELFF. CDR3 sequence (DNA): TGTGCCACCCGTGGGACAGCCGCGAACACCGGGGAGCTGTTTTTT.

This rearrangement joins TRBV18 to TRBJ1-5; tentatively, D is TRBD1 (6 bases). Germline loops: CDR1 KGHSH, CDR2 LQKENI. The CDR3 extends over 13 amino acids. V lost 4 bases to trimming and J lost 7 bases, with 11 bases between them. The CDR3 DNA reads as TGTGCCAGCTCACGGGAACAGGGACAGCCCCAGCATTTT. This encodes CASSREQGQPQHF.

This chain's CDR3 is CAITGGGATEAFF. CDR3 DNA: TGTGCCATAACAGGGGGTGGGGCCACTGAAGCTTTCTTT. The V call is TRBV7-9, the J call TRBJ1-1; 8 bases are shared with TRBD1. This CDR3 is built from 13 residues. Unmatched junction bases numbered 8, after V lost 10 bases and J lost 4 bases. Germline V gives CDR1 SEHNR, CDR2 FQNEAQ (reference sequence).